Described below is a single T cell receptor (beta chain) sequence and its context. In Seattle, patients joined the study during active infection and were tracked longitudinally. Generated by immunoSEQ multiplex PCR, the TCRdb table keeps only in-frame clones and is missing some. In the table there are hundreds of thousands of clones, 89% of which are singletons. This specimen belongs to a study of blood T cell repertoires in COVID-19. Study-level information: The United States, Italy and Spain provided the acute and convalescent COVID-19 samples.

This CDR3 comprises 14 residues. The V segment lost 4 bases and the J segment 6 bases; nucleotides outside the gene matches: 6. Germline V gene lookup returns CDR1 KGHDR and CDR2 SFDVKD. Input material: peripheral blood. This chain links TRBV24-1 with TRBJ1-2; the match to TRBD1 covers 8 bases. This receptor was taken from a woman in her twenties or thirties with COVID-19, enrolled during active disease. As DNA, the CDR3 is TGTGCCACCAGTGACAGGGACAGGATCAATGGCTACACCTTC. Encoded protein: CATSDRDRINGYTF.